This TCR beta chain was captured by sequencing in a study of identical twins. Study-wide points: Conclusions were based on cross-sectional statistical analysis, without following the same donors.

This clonotype was counted between two and nine times. Its target is not known. TCRdb fed the 5' RACE reads into MiXCR, producing one record per CDR3 protein. Of about 520,000 distinct CDR3 sequences listed, roughly a fifth are singletons. The CDR3 loop spans 13 amino acids. V lost 4 bases and J lost 9, with 13 bases in between. These data were likewise used in another study, on T cells expressing NK-cell markers.

The sequenced sample was CD4+ T cells sorted from blood. This TCR was recovered from a woman in her late teens or twenties in good health. The V call is TRBV12-3 or TRBV12-4, the J call TRBJ1-5, with D unresolved. This chain's CDR3 is CASSYAERGPQHF. The CDR3 coding sequence is TGTGCCAGCAGTTACGCAGAGCGAGGGCCCCAGCATTTT.